This T cell receptor beta chain was recovered during a study of T cell clonotyping in hematopoietic cell transplantation. Clones were sequenced by immunoSEQ multiplex PCR, and TCRdb holds only the in-frame ones, with some missing. The sample carries approximately 39,000 clones, 90% to 95% recorded once. The CDR3 length is 14 residues. The ends were cut back, 4 bases at V and 7 bases at J, with 20 bases in the middle. The germline gives CDR1 SQVTM, CDR2 ANQGSEA. Time point: recipient sample about 28 days before transplant, after cytoreduction. Sequenced here: peripheral blood mononuclear cells, sampled before stem cell transplant. V and J are TRBV29-1 and TRBJ2-7; perhaps D is TRBD1 or TRBD2 (7 bases each). This clonotype originated in a man aged 40-50 years with chronic myeloid leukemia. Some clones in this sample may be carry-over from other donors' samples. CDR3 sequence: CSVGNYGTAGEQYF. The CDR3 DNA reads TGCAGCGTTGGCAATTATGGGACAGCGGGGGAGCAGTACTTC.